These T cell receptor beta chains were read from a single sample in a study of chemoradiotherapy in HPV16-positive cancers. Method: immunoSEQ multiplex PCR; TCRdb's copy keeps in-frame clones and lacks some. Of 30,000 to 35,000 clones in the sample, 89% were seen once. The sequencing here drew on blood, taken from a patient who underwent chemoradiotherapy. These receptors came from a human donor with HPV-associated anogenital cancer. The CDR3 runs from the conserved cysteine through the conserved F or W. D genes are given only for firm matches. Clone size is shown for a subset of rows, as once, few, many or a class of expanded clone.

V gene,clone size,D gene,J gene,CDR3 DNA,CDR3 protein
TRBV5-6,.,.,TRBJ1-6,TGTGCCAGCAGCTTGGCCGGGACGGCCAGCAATTCACCCCTCCACTTT,CASSLAGTASNSPLHF
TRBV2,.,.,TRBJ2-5,TGTGCCAGCAGTAGCGGCCAGGGACAAGAGACCCAGTACTTC,CASSSGQGQETQYF
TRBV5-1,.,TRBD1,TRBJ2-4,TGCGCCAGCAGCTTGACCCCGGGACAGGGTAGATTGAACATTCAGTACTTC,CASSLTPGQGRLNIQYF
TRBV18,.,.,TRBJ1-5,TGTGCCAGCTCAGCAGGGGCAAGTCAGCCCCAGCATTTT,CASSAGASQPQHF
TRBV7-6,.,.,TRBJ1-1,TGTGCCAGCAGCCCCTACCGACGGGGCGACACTGAAGCTTTCTTT,CASSPYRRGDTEAFF
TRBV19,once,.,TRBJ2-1,TGTGCCAGTAGTACGTACAACAATGAGCAGTTCTTC,CASSTYNNEQFF
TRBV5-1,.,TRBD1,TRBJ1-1,TGCGCCAGCAGCTTAGGACAGGGCTACACTGAAGCTTTCTTT,CASSLGQGYTEAFF
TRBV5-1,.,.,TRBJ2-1,TGCGCCAGCAGCTTCCGAGCCTCAGGGGATGAGCAGTTCTTC,CASSFRASGDEQFF
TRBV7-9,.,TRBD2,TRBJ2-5,TGTGCCAGCAGCTTAGGACTAGCGGTCCAAGAGACCCAGTACTTC,CASSLGLAVQETQYF
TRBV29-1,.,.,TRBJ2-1,TGCAGCGTTAAGGCAGGGGGGGCCTACAATGAGCAGTTCTTC,CSVKAGGAYNEQFF
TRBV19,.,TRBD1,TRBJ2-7,TGTGCCAGTAGTATCGGACAGGGCTCCTACGAGCAGTACTTC,CASSIGQGSYEQYF
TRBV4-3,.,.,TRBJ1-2,TGCGCCAGCAGCCAAGTCGGGGGGGACAACTATGGCTACACCTTC,CASSQVGGDNYGYTF
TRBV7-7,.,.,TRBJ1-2,TGTGCCAGCAGCCCCCTGGCCCCATTTAGTGGCTACACCTTC,CASSPLAPFSGYTF
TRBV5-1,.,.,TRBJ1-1,TGCGCCAGCAGCCCCGGTTTGCTCAGGACTGAAGCTTTCTTT,CASSPGLLRTEAFF
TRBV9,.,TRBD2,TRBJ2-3,TGTGCCAGCACTCGGGACGGGGGGGTCACAGATACGCAGTATTTT,CASTRDGGVTDTQYF
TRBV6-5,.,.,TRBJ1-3,TGTGCCAGCAGCCAAACAGCGAGCTCTGGAAACACCATATATTTT,CASSQTASSGNTIYF
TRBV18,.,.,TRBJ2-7,TGTGCCAGCTCACAGGGGCAAGGGGACGAGCAGTACTTC,CASSQGQGDEQYF
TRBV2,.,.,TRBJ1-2,TGTGCCAGCACCTCCAACGGGAGGGCGGACTATGGCTACACCTTC,CASTSNGRADYGYTF
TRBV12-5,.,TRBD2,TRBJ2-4,TGTGCTAGTGGTTTGGTCCCAGCACCTAGCGGGAGTGACATTCAGTACTTC,CASGLVPAPSGSDIQYF
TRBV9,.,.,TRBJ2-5,TGTGCCAGCAGCGTAGGTGCGGGGCGAGAAGAGACCCAGTACTTC,CASSVGAGREETQYF